A selection of T cell receptor beta chains follows, all from one sample in a study of cytomegalovirus exposure and HLA in healthy donors. Repertoires were generated with immunoSEQ multiplex PCR, while TCRdb's copy carries only in-frame clones and drops some. The repertoire consists of roughly 120,000 clones, with 70% to 85% occurring once and the leading ten covering around 5.2%. Material for sequencing was PBMCs. The receptors come from a man between 50 and 59 years old in good health and CMV-seropositive. The CDR3 runs from the conserved cysteine through the conserved F or W. Each record gives: J gene, V gene, D gene, clone size, CDR3 DNA, CDR3 protein. D genes are given only for firm matches. Rows give clone size only sometimes, using once, few, many, or a class for an expanded clone.

TRBJ2-7 TRBV19 TRBD2 - TGTGCCAGTAGTATCGAGAGAGGGACTAGTCACGGCTACGAGCAGTACTTC CASSIERGTSHGYEQYF
TRBJ2-5 TRBV19 TRBD1 - TGTGCCAGTAGTACCCTCCCAGGGACAGGGGGGCGAGCACAGTACTTC CASSTLPGTGGRAQYF
TRBJ1-2 TRBV10-1 - - TGCGCCAGCAGTGAAGAGGGAGACTATGGCTACACCTTC CASSEEGDYGYTF
TRBJ2-2 TRBV5-1 - - TGCGCCAGCTCCCTAGGTGGAACTTCGAACACCGGGGAGCTGTTTTTT CASSLGGTSNTGELFF
TRBJ1-5 TRBV5-6 - - TGTGCCAGCAGTATGGGGGGGGACCCTAGCAATCAGCCCCAGCATTTT CASSMGGDPSNQPQHF
TRBJ2-7 TRBV4-2 - - TGTGCCAGCAGCCGAGAGACAGCTTCCTACGAGCAGTACTTC CASSRETASYEQYF
TRBJ1-1 TRBV14 TRBD1 - TGTGCCAGCAGCCAAGAGACAGGGGGCTTTGGAACTGAAGCTTCCTTT CASSQETGGFGTEASF
TRBJ1-6 TRBV19 - - TGTGCCAATCGGACAGCCGCCGGGCTCCACTTT CANRTAAGLHF
TRBJ2-2 TRBV30 TRBD1 - TGTGCCTGGTGGGACAGGGTTTCCGGGGAGCTGTTTTTT CAWWDRVSGELFF
TRBJ2-3 TRBV20-1 - - TGCAGTGCCCCGAGGGTGGATACGCAGTATTTT CSAPRVDTQYF
TRBJ1-4 TRBV19 TRBD1 - TGTGCCAGTACCCCGGACAGGGGGTCAACTAATGAAAAACTGTTTTTT CASTPDRGSTNEKLFF
TRBJ1-5 TRBV4-1 - few TGCGCCAGCAGCCACTTGGGGGGGAATCAGCCCCAGCATTTT CASSHLGGNQPQHF
TRBJ2-1 TRBV6-5 - once TGTGCCAGCAGTTCGGACAGAGCCCCGCGATACAATGAGCAGTTCTTC CASSSDRAPRYNEQFF
TRBJ1-2 TRBV11-2 - - TGTGCCAGCAGCTACCCCTGGAAGAGGGTTAAACCCTATGGCTACACCTTC CASSYPWKRVKPYGYTF
TRBJ1-3 TRBV28 - - TGTGCCAGCAGTTCCGGTAACTCTGGAAACACCATATATTTT CASSSGNSGNTIYF
TRBJ1-2 TRBV7-2 - few TGTGCCAGCAGCTTAGAAATGTTCAATGGCTACACCTTC CASSLEMFNGYTF
TRBJ2-1 TRBV7-9 TRBD2 - TGTGCCAGCCCCCCTAGCGGGAGTTACAATGAGCAGTTCTTC CASPPSGSYNEQFF
TRBJ2-2 TRBV10-3 - - TGTGCCATCAGAGGCAGGGGAGAGGTAATCGGGACCGGGGAGCTGTTTTTT CAIRGRGEVIGTGELFF
TRBJ2-4 TRBV5-6 - - TGTGCCAGCAGCTTGAGAGGGACCAAAAACATTCAGTACTTC CASSLRGTKNIQYF
TRBJ2-3 TRBV15 TRBD2 - TGTGCCACCAGCAGAGGGACTAGCGGGGGGGATACGCAGTATTTT CATSRGTSGGDTQYF
TRBJ1-5 TRBV12-5 - - TGTGCTAGTGGTTCCCGGACAGCAGGCAATCAGCCCCAGCATTTT CASGSRTAGNQPQHF
TRBJ2-5 TRBV14 TRBD2 - TGTGCCAGCAGCCAAGGGTCGGGGGGGGAGACCCAGTACTTC CASSQGSGGETQYF
TRBJ2-3 TRBV25-1 TRBD2 - TGTGCCAGCAGTACCCGGAAGCGGGGGGGCGCAGATACGCAGTATTTT CASSTRKRGGADTQYF
TRBJ2-7 TRBV19 TRBD1 - TGTGCCAGTAGTAGACCGGGACAGGGAAGGTACGAGCAGTACTTC CASSRPGQGRYEQYF
TRBJ1-2 TRBV13 TRBD1 - TGTGCCAGCAGACCAGCCGGGACAGGGTTTTTCGGTTCCTATGATTATGGCTACACCTTC CASRPAGTGFFGSYDYGYTF
TRBJ2-5 TRBV4-2 TRBD2 - TGTGCCAGCAGCCTTATTCTAGCGGGGCAAGAGACCCAGTACTTC CASSLILAGQETQYF
TRBJ2-1 TRBV9 - - TGTGCCAGCAGCGTAGGCGATGAGCAGTTCTTC CASSVGDEQFF
TRBJ2-1 TRBV2 TRBD2 - TGTGCCAGCAATATAGCGGGAGGTGGCAATGAGCAGTTCTTC CASNIAGGGNEQFF
TRBJ2-7 TRBV6-1 TRBD1 - TGTGCCAGCAGTGAAAGGGGACAGGGGGTAGGCGAGCAGTACTTC CASSERGQGVGEQYF
TRBJ2-2 TRBV7-7 - - TGTGCCAGCAGCCCGGGACTTGTCGGGGAGCTGTTTTTT CASSPGLVGELFF
TRBJ2-7 TRBV21-1 - - TGTGCCAGATACCGGGACAGGGGGCATTATCGGCCCGAGCAGTACTTC CARYRDRGHYRPEQYF
TRBJ2-7 TRBV29-1 TRBD2 - TGCAGCGTTATTGGCGGGGGGCGGGTCGAGCAGTACTTC CSVIGGGRVEQYF
TRBJ2-3 TRBV28 TRBD1 - TGTGCCAGCAGTTTCCCAGGGGGTGGCACAGATACGCAGTATTTT CASSFPGGGTDTQYF
TRBJ1-3 TRBV12-2 - few TGTGCAAGTCGCCCTGCCGACAGGGATCAGGAGGGCTCTGGAAACACCATATATTTT CASRPADRDQEGSGNTIYF
TRBJ1-1 TRBV2 - - TGTGCCAGCACGGGATTGAACACTGAAGCTTTCTTT CASTGLNTEAFF